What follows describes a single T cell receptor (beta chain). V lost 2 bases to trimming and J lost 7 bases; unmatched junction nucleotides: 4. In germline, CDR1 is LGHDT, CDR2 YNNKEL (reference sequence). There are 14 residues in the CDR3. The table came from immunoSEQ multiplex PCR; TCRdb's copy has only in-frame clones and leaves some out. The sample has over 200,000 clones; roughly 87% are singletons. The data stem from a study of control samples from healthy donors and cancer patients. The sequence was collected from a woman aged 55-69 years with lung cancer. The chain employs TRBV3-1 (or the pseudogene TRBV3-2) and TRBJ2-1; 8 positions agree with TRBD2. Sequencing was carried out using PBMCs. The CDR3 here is CASSQTGGSNEQFF. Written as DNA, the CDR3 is TGTGCCAGCAGCCAAACGGGAGGGAGTAATGAGCAGTTCTTC.